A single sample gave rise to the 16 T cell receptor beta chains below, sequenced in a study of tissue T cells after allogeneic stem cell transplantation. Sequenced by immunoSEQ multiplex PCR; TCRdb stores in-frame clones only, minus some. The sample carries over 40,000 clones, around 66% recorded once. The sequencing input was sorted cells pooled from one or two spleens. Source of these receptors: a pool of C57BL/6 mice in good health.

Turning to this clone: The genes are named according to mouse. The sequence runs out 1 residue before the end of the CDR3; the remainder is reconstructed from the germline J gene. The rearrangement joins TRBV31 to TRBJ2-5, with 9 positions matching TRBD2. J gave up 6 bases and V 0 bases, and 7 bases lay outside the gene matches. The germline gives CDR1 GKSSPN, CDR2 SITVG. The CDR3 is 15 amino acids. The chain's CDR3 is CAWSLDGGAPDTQYF. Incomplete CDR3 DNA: TGTGCCTGGAGTCTAGATGGGGGGGCGCCGGACACCCAGTAC.

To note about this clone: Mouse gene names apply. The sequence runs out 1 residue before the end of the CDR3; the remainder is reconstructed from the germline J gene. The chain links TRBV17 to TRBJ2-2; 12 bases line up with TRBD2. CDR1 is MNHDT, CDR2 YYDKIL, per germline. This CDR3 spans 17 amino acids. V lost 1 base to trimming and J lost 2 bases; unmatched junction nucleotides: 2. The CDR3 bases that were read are TGTGCTAGCAGTAGAGGACTGGGGGGGCGCAACACCGGGCAGCTCTAC. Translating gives CASSRGLGGRNTGQLY. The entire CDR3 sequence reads CASSRGLGGRNTGQLYF.

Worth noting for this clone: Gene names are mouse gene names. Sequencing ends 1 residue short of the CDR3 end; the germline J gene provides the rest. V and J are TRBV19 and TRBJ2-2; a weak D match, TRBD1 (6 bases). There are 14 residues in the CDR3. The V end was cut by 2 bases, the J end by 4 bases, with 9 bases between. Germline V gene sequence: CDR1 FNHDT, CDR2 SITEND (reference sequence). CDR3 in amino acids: CASSIYRVTGQLYF. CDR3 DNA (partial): TGTGCCAGCAGTATCTACAGGGTCACCGGGCAGCTCTAC.

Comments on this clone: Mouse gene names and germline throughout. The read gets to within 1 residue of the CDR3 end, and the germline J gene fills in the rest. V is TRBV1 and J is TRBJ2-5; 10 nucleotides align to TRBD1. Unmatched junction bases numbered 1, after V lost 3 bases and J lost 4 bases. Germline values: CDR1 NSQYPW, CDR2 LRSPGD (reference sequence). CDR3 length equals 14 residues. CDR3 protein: CTCSAGQGKDTQYF. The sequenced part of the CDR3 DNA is TGCACCTGCAGTGCGGGACAGGGGAAAGACACCCAGTAC.

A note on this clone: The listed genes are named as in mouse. The CDR3 sequence is CASSEGASYEQYF. CDR3 DNA, as far as it was read: TGTGCCAGCAGTGAGGGGGCCTCCTATGAACAGTAC. The rearrangement joins TRBV13-3 to TRBJ2-7, with D perhaps TRBD1 or TRBD2 (6 bases each). The read is 1 residue too short to cover the CDR3 end, so that end is filled in from the germline J gene. The CDR3 length is 13 residues. CDR1 and CDR2 (germline): NNHDY, SYVADS. V lost 2 bases, J lost 0 bases, and 6 bases lay in between.

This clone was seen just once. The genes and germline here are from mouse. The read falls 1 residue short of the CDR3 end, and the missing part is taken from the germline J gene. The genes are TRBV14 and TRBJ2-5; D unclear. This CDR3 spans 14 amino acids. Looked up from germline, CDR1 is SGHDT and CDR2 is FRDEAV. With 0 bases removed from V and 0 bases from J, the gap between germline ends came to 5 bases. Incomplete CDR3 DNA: TGTGCCAGCAGTTTCTCAACTAACCAAGACACCCAGTAC. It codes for CASSFSTNQDTQY. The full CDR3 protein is CASSFSTNQDTQYF.

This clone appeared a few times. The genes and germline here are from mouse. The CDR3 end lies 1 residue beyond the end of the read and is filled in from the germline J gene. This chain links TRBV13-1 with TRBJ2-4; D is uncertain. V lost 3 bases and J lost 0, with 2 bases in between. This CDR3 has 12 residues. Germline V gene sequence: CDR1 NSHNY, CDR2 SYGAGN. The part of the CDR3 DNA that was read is TGTGCCAGCAGTGCTAGTCAAAACACCTTGTAC. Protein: CASSASQNTLY. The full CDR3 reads CASSASQNTLYF.

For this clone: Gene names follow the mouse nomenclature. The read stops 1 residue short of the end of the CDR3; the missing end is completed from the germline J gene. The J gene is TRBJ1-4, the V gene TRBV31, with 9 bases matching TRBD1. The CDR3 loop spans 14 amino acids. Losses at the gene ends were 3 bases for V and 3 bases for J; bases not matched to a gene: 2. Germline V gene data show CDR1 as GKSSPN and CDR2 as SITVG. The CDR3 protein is CAWSWDRANERLFF. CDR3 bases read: TGTGCCTGGAGCTGGGACAGGGCCAACGAAAGATTATTT.

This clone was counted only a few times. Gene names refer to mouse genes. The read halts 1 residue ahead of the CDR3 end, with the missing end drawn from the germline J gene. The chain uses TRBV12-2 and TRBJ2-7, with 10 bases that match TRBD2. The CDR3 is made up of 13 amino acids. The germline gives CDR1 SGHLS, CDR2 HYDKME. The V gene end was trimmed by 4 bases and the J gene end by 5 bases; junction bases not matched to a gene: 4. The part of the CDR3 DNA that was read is TGTGCCAGCTCACTTACTGGGGGGGATGAACAGTAC. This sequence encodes CASSLTGGDEQY. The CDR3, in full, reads CASSLTGGDEQYF.

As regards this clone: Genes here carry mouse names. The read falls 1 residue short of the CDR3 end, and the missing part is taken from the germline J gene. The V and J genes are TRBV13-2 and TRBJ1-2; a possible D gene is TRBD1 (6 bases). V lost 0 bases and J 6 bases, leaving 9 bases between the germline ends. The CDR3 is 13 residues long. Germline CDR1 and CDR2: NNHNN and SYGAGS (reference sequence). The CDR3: CASGDAKGADYTF. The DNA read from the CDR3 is TGTGCCAGCGGTGATGCAAAGGGGGCCGACTACACC.

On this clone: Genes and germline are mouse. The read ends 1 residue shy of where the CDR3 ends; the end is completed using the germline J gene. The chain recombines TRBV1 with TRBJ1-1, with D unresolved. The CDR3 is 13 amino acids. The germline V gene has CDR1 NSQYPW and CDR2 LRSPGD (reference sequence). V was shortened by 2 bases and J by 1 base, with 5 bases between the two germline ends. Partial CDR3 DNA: TGCACCTGCAGTGCAAGCAAAAACACAGAAGTCTTC. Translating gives CTCSASKNTEVF. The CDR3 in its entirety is CTCSASKNTEVFF.

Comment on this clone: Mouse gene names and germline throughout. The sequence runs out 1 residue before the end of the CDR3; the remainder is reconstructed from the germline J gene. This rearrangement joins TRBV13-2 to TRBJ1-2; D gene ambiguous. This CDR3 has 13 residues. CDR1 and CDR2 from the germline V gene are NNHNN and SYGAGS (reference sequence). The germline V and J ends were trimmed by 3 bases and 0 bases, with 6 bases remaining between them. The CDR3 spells CASGATTNSDYTF. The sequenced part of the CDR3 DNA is TGTGCCAGCGGTGCCACAACAAACTCCGACTACACC.

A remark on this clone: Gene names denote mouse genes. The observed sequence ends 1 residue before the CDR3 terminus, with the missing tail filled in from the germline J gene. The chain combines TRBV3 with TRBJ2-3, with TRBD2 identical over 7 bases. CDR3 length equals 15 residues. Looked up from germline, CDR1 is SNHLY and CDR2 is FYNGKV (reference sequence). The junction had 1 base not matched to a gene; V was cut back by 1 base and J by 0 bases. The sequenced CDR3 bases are TGTGCCAGCAGCTTAGAGGGACTGAGTGCAGAAACGCTGTAT. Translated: CASSLEGLSAETLY. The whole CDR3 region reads CASSLEGLSAETLYF.

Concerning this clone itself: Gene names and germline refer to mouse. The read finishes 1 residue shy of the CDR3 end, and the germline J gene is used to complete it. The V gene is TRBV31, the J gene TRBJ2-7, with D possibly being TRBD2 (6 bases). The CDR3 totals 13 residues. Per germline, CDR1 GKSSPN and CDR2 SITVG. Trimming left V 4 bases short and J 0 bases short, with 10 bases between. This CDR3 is CAWNGLSSYEQYF. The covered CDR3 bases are TGTGCCTGGAACGGACTGAGCTCCTATGAACAGTAC.

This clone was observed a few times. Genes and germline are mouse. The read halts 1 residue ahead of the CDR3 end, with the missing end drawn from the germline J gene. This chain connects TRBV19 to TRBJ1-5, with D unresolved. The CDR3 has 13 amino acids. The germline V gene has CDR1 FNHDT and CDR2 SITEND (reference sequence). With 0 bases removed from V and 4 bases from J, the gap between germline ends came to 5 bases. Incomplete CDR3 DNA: TGTGCCAGCAGTATAGACAAAAACCAGGCTCCGCTT. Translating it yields CASSIDKNQAPL. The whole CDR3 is CASSIDKNQAPLF.

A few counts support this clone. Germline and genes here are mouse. The sequenced CDR3 bases are TGTGCAAGCAGCTTACTGGGGGGTGCTGAGCAGTTC. Translated, it gives CASSLLGGAEQF. In full, the CDR3 is CASSLLGGAEQFF. The rearrangement links TRBV16 to TRBJ2-1, with 8 bases aligning to TRBD2. The read finishes 1 residue shy of the CDR3 end, and the germline J gene is used to complete it. The germline V gene encodes CDR1 SGHSA and CDR2 FRNQAP. This CDR3 is 13 amino acids long. V shed 2 bases and J 6 bases; nucleotides not matched to a gene: 0.